The 25 T cell receptor beta chains listed next were all sequenced from one sample in a study of beta chain features in type 1 diabetes (dated by TCRdb to 2016 to 2019). Points the paper makes about the study in general: A moderate but significant shortening of TCRB CDR3 length was observed in type 1 diabetes patients in all four CD4+ subsets.

These receptors have no known antigen. Library prep was done by the immunoSEQ multiplex PCR assay. The High Capacity cDNA Reverse Transcription Kit was used to reverse transcribe all of the isolated RNA, meaning that expressed TCRB transcripts were what got sequenced. TCRdb took this table from immuneACCESS and kept in-frame rearrangements with V and J called. Such tables lack part of the clones; where checked against another copy, unresolved V genes explain under half of the gap, and the rest is unexplained. Within this sample are some 190,000 clones, with 7.8% of them counted one time only. Roughly 0.97% of the sample goes to the ten largest clones. Sequencing was carried out using central memory CD4+ T cells from blood. These receptors were collected from a woman aged 40-49 years with type 1 diabetes.

This clone occurred a few times. The chain joins TRBV5-1 to TRBJ2-2, with 9 bases aligning to TRBD1. V gave up 4 bases and J gave up 1 base; unmatched junction bases: 2. Germline V gene sequence: CDR1 SGHRS, CDR2 YFSETQ. The CDR3 extends over 15 amino acids. CDR3 nucleotide sequence: TGCGCCAGCAGCGGGGACAGGGTGAACACCGGGGAGCTGTTTTTT. It is translated as CASSGDRVNTGELFF. The variable domain in full, completed from reference TRBV5-1 and TRBJ2-2, reads KAGVTQTPRYLIKTRGQQVTLSCSPISGHRSVSWYQQTPGQGLQFLFEYFSETQRNKGNFPGRFSGRQFSNSRSEMNVSTLELGDSALYLCASSGDRVNTGELFFGEGSRLTVL.

This clone was seen only a few times. This chain joins TRBV7-2 and TRBJ2-7; 8 bases agree with TRBD1. Looked up from germline, CDR1 is SGHTA and CDR2 is FQGNSA. The J segment lost 3 bases and the V segment lost 8 bases, leaving 12 bases of the junction unmatched. The CDR3 totals 15 residues. CDR3: CASQIRTGSDYEQYF. CDR3 DNA: TGTGCCAGCCAAATCAGGACAGGGTCAGACTACGAGCAGTACTTC.

This clone came up a few times. A much larger clone differs from this one at a single base, so this may be a read error. Other DNA sequences within the sample encode an identical CDR3. J is TRBJ1-2 and V is TRBV5-4; a possible D gene is TRBD1 (5 bases). The CDR3 length is 13 residues. The germline gives CDR1 SGHNT, CDR2 YYREEE (reference sequence). V lost 5 bases and J lost 0, with 8 bases in between. The CDR3 spells CASRPTANYGYTF. DNA for the CDR3: TGTGCCAGCAGACCGACAGCTAACTATGGCTACACCTTC.

The rearrangement links TRBV19 to TRBJ2-7; a weak D match, TRBD2 (6 bases). This CDR3 is built from 11 residues. V lost 3 bases, J lost 7 bases, and 7 bases lay in between. Germline loops: CDR1 LNHDA, CDR2 SQIVND (reference sequence). DNA of the CDR3: TGTGCCAGTAGTATCGGAGGGGAGCAGTACTTC. Protein sequence: CASSIGGEQYF.

This clone was detected many times. The chain combines TRBV10-3 with TRBJ1-1; TRBD1 agrees at 8 bases. The germline CDR1 and CDR2 sequences are ENHRY and SYGVKD. The junction had 5 bases not matched to a gene; V was cut back by 7 bases and J by 1 base. CDR3 size: 14 residues. The CDR3 is CAITPDRENTEAFF. The CDR3 DNA is TGTGCCATCACCCCGGACAGGGAGAACACTGAAGCTTTCTTT.

The J gene is TRBJ2-4, the V gene TRBV4-1; the D gene is possibly TRBD1 (6 bases). The CDR3 spans 15 residues. The germline V gene has CDR1 MGHRA and CDR2 YSYEKL. V lost 0 bases, J lost 4 bases, and 10 bases lay in between. CDR3 bases: TGCGCCAGCAGCCAAGATTCAGGGGCTAAAAACATTCAGTACTTC. Its translation: CASSQDSGAKNIQYF.

The genes are TRBV5-1 and TRBJ2-2; 9 bases fit TRBD1. J gave up 7 bases and V 4 bases, and 8 bases lay outside the gene matches. The CDR3 has 15 amino acids. Per germline, CDR1 SGHRS and CDR2 YFSETQ. DNA for the CDR3: TGCGCCAGCAGCACGGGACAGGGACGAGTCGGGGAGCTGTTTTTT. Translation gives CASSTGQGRVGELFF.

The rearrangement uses TRBV4-2 and TRBJ1-2; 8 positions agree with TRBD1. CDR3 length: 14 residues. The V segment lost 1 base and the J segment 2 bases; nucleotides outside the gene matches: 0. The germline gives CDR1 LGHNA, CDR2 YNFKEQ. Here the CDR3 DNA reads TGTGCCAGCAGCCAAGCAGGGGGCAACTATGGCTACACCTTC. Its protein product is CASSQAGGNYGYTF.

This clone was seen repeatedly, ten times or more. The chain employs TRBV6-6 and TRBJ1-1; D is unclear. V dropped 7 bases and J dropped 6 bases, with 15 bases sitting between them. Germline lookup yields CDR1 MNHNY and CDR2 SVGAGI (reference sequence). The CDR3 loop spans 13 amino acids. The CDR3 DNA is TGTGCCAGCACCTATCTGAGGGCGGCTGAAGCTTTCTTT. Its translation: CASTYLRAAEAFF.

V gene TRBV5-6 combines with J gene TRBJ2-3; unclear D gene. The CDR3 sequence is 13 residues long. Germline-derived CDR1 and CDR2 are SGHDT and YYEEEE. V was trimmed by 0 bases and J by 11 bases, leaving 13 bases between them. The CDR3 region has the DNA TGTGCCAGCAGCTTGGGACACCGTGGGCTGCAGTATTTT. The encoded protein is CASSLGHRGLQYF.

This clone was recorded a few times. The V call is TRBV2, the J call TRBJ2-7, with TRBD1 matching over 9 bases. With 6 bases clipped from V and 9 bases from J, the junction kept 3 bases outside the gene matches. The CDR3 length is 11 residues. From germline, CDR1 is SNHLY and CDR2 FYNNEI. Here the CDR3 DNA reads TGTGCCAGCAGAACAGGGGGCAGGCAGTACTTC. It encodes CASRTGGRQYF.

The chain couples TRBV29-1 to TRBJ1-5; 7 bases fit TRBD1. Per the germline V gene, CDR1 is SQVTM and CDR2 is ANQGSEA. With V trimmed by 6 bases and J by 3 bases, 8 bases remained unmatched. CDR3 length: 14 residues. CDR3 sequence: CSVRGTDTNQPQHF. The CDR3 bases are TGCAGCGTCCGAGGGACAGACACCAATCAGCCCCAGCATTTT.

This clone occurred a few times. The DNA for the CDR3 is TGTGCCAGCAGTGAATTCGGGACAGGGGGCAAGCAGTACTTC. Translated, it gives CASSEFGTGGKQYF. The rearrangement uses TRBV25-1 and TRBJ2-7, with 12 bases that match TRBD1. Germline V lookup: CDR1 MGHDK, CDR2 SYGVNS. The CDR3 spans 14 residues. V lost 1 base to trimming and J lost 8 bases; unmatched junction nucleotides: 3.

In its sample, this clone was seen many times. The V and J genes are TRBV18 and TRBJ2-5, with TRBD1 matching over 9 bases. V shed 3 bases and J 5 bases; nucleotides not matched to a gene: 4. The CDR3 is made up of 14 amino acids. Per the germline V gene, CDR1 is KGHSH and CDR2 is LQKENI. The CDR3 region has the DNA TGTGCCAGCTCACCCGGGACAGGGTCGGAGACCCAGTACTTC. Amino acid sequence: CASSPGTGSETQYF.

As DNA, the CDR3 is TGCGCCAGCAGCCCGGGACAGGGTCCGCGGTCTGGGGCCAACGTCCTGACTTTC. Translating it yields CASSPGQGPRSGANVLTF. This rearrangement joins TRBV4-1 to TRBJ2-6; 9 bases line up with TRBD1. V lost 4 bases to trimming and J lost 1 base; unmatched junction nucleotides: 8. Germline V gives CDR1 MGHRA, CDR2 YSYEKL. The length of the CDR3 is 18 residues.

The rearrangement uses TRBV7-2 and TRBJ2-5; tentative D call: TRBD1 (7 bases). The CDR3 runs 16 residues. With 1 base removed from V and 4 bases from J, the gap between germline ends came to 16 bases. CDR1 and CDR2 from the germline V gene are SGHTA and FQGNSA. The CDR3 loop reads CASSLGEQGRRETQYF. CDR3 nucleotides: TGTGCCAGCAGCTTAGGGGAACAGGGGAGGAGAGAGACCCAGTACTTC.

CDR3 DNA sequence: TGCGCCAGCAGCCAATACAGAGATACGCAGTATTTT. Translating it yields CASSQYRDTQYF. The chain uses TRBV4-3 and TRBJ2-3; D not certain. This CDR3 comprises 12 residues. The germline CDR1 and CDR2 sequences are LGHNA and YSLEER. V lost 2 bases and J lost 5, with 5 bases in between.

This chain uses TRBV4-3 with TRBJ2-2; 8 bases agree with TRBD2. The CDR3 runs 15 residues. CDR1 is LGHNA, CDR2 YSLEER, per germline. The ends lost 1 base at V and 7 bases at J; junction bases unmatched: 5. The CDR3: CASSQGAGVIGELFF. Here the CDR3 DNA reads TGCGCCAGCAGCCAAGGAGCGGGAGTAATCGGGGAGCTGTTTTTT.

The chain joins TRBV27 to TRBJ2-4; 12 bases match TRBD1. CDR3 size: 15 residues. CDR1 is MNHEY, CDR2 SMNVEV, per germline (reference sequence). Trimming took 2 bases from V and 6 from J; bases not matched to a gene: 2. The CDR3 loop reads CASSLRGQGANIQYF. The DNA of the CDR3 is TGTGCCAGCAGTTTACGGGGACAGGGGGCAAACATTCAGTACTTC.

V is TRBV29-1 and J is TRBJ2-3, with a weak D call TRBD2 (5 bases). Germline values: CDR1 SQVTM, CDR2 ANQGSEA. The CDR3 covers 14 residues. V lost 4 bases, J lost 0 bases, and 11 bases lay in between. The CDR3, as DNA: TGCAGCGTTGCCCCCGGGAAGAGCACAGATACGCAGTATTTT. Protein: CSVAPGKSTDTQYF.

The chain couples TRBV7-2 to TRBJ2-7; possible D gene TRBD2, 5 bases. Germline assignment: CDR1 SGHTA and CDR2 FQGNSA. Trimming shortened V by 6 bases and J by 3 bases, and 12 bases separated the two germline ends. This CDR3 has 13 residues. The CDR3 loop is CASREAASYEQYF. The CDR3 nucleotides read TGTGCCAGCAGGGAGGCGGCCAGCTACGAGCAGTACTTC.

This clone appeared a few times. This rearrangement joins TRBV11-2 to TRBJ1-1, with TRBD1 identical over 8 bases. The trim removed 2 bases at V and 12 bases at J, leaving 11 bases unmatched. CDR3 length: 14 residues. Germline values: CDR1 SGHAT, CDR2 FQNNGV. The CDR3 nucleotides are TGTGCCAGCAGCTTAAGTCGATCGGGACAGGAGACTTTCTTT. Protein product: CASSLSRSGQETFF.

There are many counts of this clone. The rearrangement uses TRBV29-1 and TRBJ2-6; D gene unclear. In germline, CDR1 is SQVTM, CDR2 ANQGSEA. Deletions cut 2 bases from V and 2 bases from J, with 4 bases between. This CDR3 is built from 13 residues. This CDR3 reads CSVESTGANVLTF. The CDR3 DNA is TGCAGCGTTGAAAGCACTGGGGCCAACGTCCTGACTTTC.

V gene TRBV2 combines with J gene TRBJ2-1, with D perhaps matching TRBD1 (6 bases). This CDR3 comprises 13 residues. Germline V gene lookup returns CDR1 SNHLY and CDR2 FYNNEI. Trimming removed 8 bases at V and 7 bases at J, with 15 bases between. CDR3: CASLNRVRNEQFF. CDR3 sequence (DNA): TGTGCCAGCCTAAACAGGGTGCGGAATGAGCAGTTCTTC.

The chain joins TRBV20-1 to TRBJ1-2; 7 nucleotides agree with TRBD1. CDR3 size: 11 residues. The germline V gene encodes CDR1 DFQATT and CDR2 SNEGSKA (reference sequence). V shed 6 bases and J 5 bases; nucleotides not matched to a gene: 3. CDR3 amino acids: CSAEQGYGYTF. The DNA for the CDR3 is TGCAGTGCGGAACAGGGGTATGGCTACACCTTC.